The 14 T cell receptor beta chains below were found in one sample sequenced in a study of T cells after yellow fever vaccination. TCRdb called the 5' RACE reads again in MiXCR, with one record for every CDR3 protein. The table lists approximately 61,000 distinct CDR3 sequences, approximately 7% of them singletons. This specimen was CD8+ T cells sorted from PBMCs, taken on the day of the first yellow fever vaccination. These receptors all stem from a man aged 18 to 29 who received the YFV17D yellow fever vaccine.

This clonotype turned up a few times. The chain uses TRBV7-8 and TRBJ2-5; possibly TRBD1 for D (6 bases). V lost 2 bases to trimming and J lost 3 bases, with 13 bases between them. This CDR3 has 15 residues. Looked up from germline, CDR1 is SGHVS and CDR2 is FQNEAQ. The chain's CDR3 is CASSLRPGQKETQYF. CDR3 bases: TGTGCCAGCAGCTTACGTCCTGGACAGAAAGAGACCCAGTACTTC.

The chain links TRBV25-1 to TRBJ2-5; perhaps D is TRBD1 or TRBD2 (6 bases each). Deletions cut 1 base from V and 6 bases from J, with 12 bases between. Germline V gene lookup returns CDR1 MGHDK and CDR2 SYGVNS. CDR3 length equals 14 residues. CDR3 DNA: TGTGCCAGCAGTGAATCGGGGGCTAGGAAGACCCAGTACTTC. Translated: CASSESGARKTQYF.

Many counts were recorded for this clonotype. J is TRBJ2-2 and V is TRBV12-3 or TRBV12-4; D is uncertain. Trimming cost V 8 bases and J 10 bases, with 8 bases left between them. There are 10 residues in the CDR3. CDR3 nucleotide sequence: TGTGCCAGCGGTCCGCCGGAGCTGTTTTTT. Residues: CASGPPELFF.

This clonotype was counted between two and nine times. The chain links TRBV7-8 to TRBJ2-1, with D unclear. V was shortened by 3 bases and J by 8 bases, with 11 bases between the two germline ends. Looked up from germline, CDR1 is SGHVS and CDR2 is FQNEAQ. The CDR3 consists of 13 residues. CDR3 nucleotide sequence: TGTGCCAGCAGCTTCGGTTCGGTGGATGAGCAGTTCTTC. It is translated as CASSFGSVDEQFF.

The chain recombines TRBV15 with TRBJ1-5; unclear D gene. V was pared by 2 bases and J by 4 bases, with 9 bases between. Per the germline V gene, CDR1 is LNHNV and CDR2 is YYDKDF (reference sequence). This CDR3 is built from 14 residues. The CDR3 DNA is TGTGCCACCAGCAGACCCCCGGGGAATCAGCCCCAGCATTTT. Amino acid sequence: CATSRPPGNQPQHF.

The chain recombines TRBV28 with TRBJ2-7; D is perhaps TRBD2 (5 bases). The germline gives CDR1 MDHEN, CDR2 SYDVKM. This CDR3 contains 12 residues. Trimming left V 5 bases short and J 7 bases short, with 12 bases between. The CDR3 nucleotides are TGTGCCAGCAGTCAACCGGCGGGTGAGCAGTACGTC. It yields the protein CASSQPAGEQYV.

This clonotype has ten or more counts. The chain has TRBV29-1 and TRBJ2-7, with D possibly matching TRBD2 (5 bases). The CDR3 has 14 residues. Trimming removed 6 bases from V and 5 bases from J, with 20 bases in between. Germline CDR1 and CDR2: SQVTM and ANQGSEA. The CDR3 loop is CSVGPGSNIDEQYF. The CDR3 DNA sequence: TGCAGCGTGGGCCCGGGATCGAACATCGACGAGCAGTACTTC.

The CDR3 reads CASSYDPTSSGGEADTQYF. The CDR3 bases are TGTGCCAGCAGTTACGACCCGACTTCTAGCGGGGGAGAGGCAGATACGCAGTATTTT. The chain recombines TRBV6-5 with TRBJ2-3; 10 bases line up with TRBD2. The length of the CDR3 is 19 residues. Germline lookup yields CDR1 MNHEY and CDR2 SVGAGI. V lost 2 bases to trimming and J lost 4 bases; unmatched junction nucleotides: 15.

In this sample, this clonotype is medium-sized. The CDR3 region has the DNA TGTGCCAGCAGTGACGGGGGGGCGACAGATACGCAGTATTTT. Its protein product is CASSDGGATDTQYF. The chain is built from TRBV6-4 and TRBJ2-3, with D tentatively TRBD2 (7 bases). The V end lost 2 bases, the J end lost 3 bases, and 9 bases lay between the germline ends. In germline, CDR1 is MRHNA, CDR2 SNTAGT. This CDR3 region has 14 residues.

This clonotype has ten or more counts. V is TRBV7-6 and J is TRBJ2-2, with 8 bases fitting TRBD2. Germline trimming cut 3 bases from V and 7 bases from J; bases unmatched to any gene: 7. The germline V gene encodes CDR1 SGHVS and CDR2 FNYEAQ. The CDR3 extends over 15 amino acids. Here the CDR3 reads CASSFSGGQVGELFF. As DNA, the CDR3 is TGTGCCAGCAGCTTCTCGGGGGGGCAGGTCGGGGAGCTGTTTTTT.

This clonotype has at least ten counts. V is TRBV20-1 and J is TRBJ2-1; 8 nucleotides align to TRBD1. V lost 5 bases, J lost 3 bases, and 9 bases stayed unmatched. Germline V gene data show CDR1 as DFQATT and CDR2 as SNEGSKA (reference sequence). The CDR3 consists of 15 residues. The CDR3 protein is CSAPRTGTFYNEQFF. CDR3 nucleotides: TGCAGTGCTCCCCGGACAGGGACTTTCTACAATGAGCAGTTCTTC.

Many counts were recorded for this clonotype. The chain carries TRBV4-2 and TRBJ2-1; possible D gene TRBD1, 5 bases. This CDR3 contains 14 residues. Germline V lookup: CDR1 LGHNA, CDR2 YNFKEQ. Trimming shortened V by 1 base and J by 6 bases, and 10 bases separated the two germline ends. The CDR3 sequence is CASSQGGAANEQFF. In DNA form, the CDR3 reads TGTGCCAGCAGCCAAGGTGGGGCCGCCAATGAGCAGTTCTTC.

This clonotype has more than one count but fewer than ten. J is TRBJ2-2 and V is TRBV5-1; D may be TRBD2 (6 bases). Trimming shortened V by 0 bases and J by 5 bases, and 14 bases separated the two germline ends. The CDR3 extends over 16 amino acids. CDR1 and CDR2 from the germline V gene are SGHRS and YFSETQ. The CDR3 here is CASSLDVARGTGELFF. The CDR3 DNA reads as TGCGCCAGCAGCTTGGACGTGGCCCGGGGGACCGGGGAGCTGTTTTTT. Supplemented by reference TRBV5-1 and TRBJ2-2, the full variable domain reads KAGVTQTPRYLIKTRGQQVTLSCSPISGHRSVSWYQQTPGQGLQFLFEYFSETQRNKGNFPGRFSGRQFSNSRSEMNVSTLELGDSALYLCASSLDVARGTGELFFGEGSRLTVL.

This clonotype was detected only a few times. The DNA for the CDR3 is TGCAGTGCACGGGAGGGGGTGTACACTGAAGCTTTCTTT. This encodes CSAREGVYTEAFF. This rearrangement joins TRBV20-1 to TRBJ1-1, with TRBD1 as a possible D gene (6 bases). With 6 bases removed from V and 3 bases from J, the gap between germline ends came to 14 bases. Germline values: CDR1 DFQATT, CDR2 SNEGSKA (reference sequence). The CDR3 loop spans 13 amino acids.